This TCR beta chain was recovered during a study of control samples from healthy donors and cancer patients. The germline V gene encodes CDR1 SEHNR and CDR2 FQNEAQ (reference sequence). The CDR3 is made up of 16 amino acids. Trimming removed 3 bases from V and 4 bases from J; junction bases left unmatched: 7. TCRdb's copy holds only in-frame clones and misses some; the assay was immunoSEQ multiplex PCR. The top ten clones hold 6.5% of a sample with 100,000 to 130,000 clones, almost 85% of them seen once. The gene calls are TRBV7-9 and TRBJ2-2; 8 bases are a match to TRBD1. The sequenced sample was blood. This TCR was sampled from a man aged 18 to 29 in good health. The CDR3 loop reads CASSFVGRGPTGELFF. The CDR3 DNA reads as TGTGCCAGCAGCTTTGTTGGCAGGGGGCCCACCGGGGAGCTGTTTTTT.